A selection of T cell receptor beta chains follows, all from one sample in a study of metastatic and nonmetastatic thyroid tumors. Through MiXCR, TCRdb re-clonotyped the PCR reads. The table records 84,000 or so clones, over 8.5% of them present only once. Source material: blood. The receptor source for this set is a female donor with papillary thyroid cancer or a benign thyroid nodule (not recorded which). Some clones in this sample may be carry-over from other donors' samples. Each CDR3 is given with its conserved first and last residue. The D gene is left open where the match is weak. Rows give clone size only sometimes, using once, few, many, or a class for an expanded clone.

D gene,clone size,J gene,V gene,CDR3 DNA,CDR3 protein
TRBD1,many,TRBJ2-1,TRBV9,TGTGCCAGCAGCGTAGAAATAGGGGGCAGGATAAATGAGCAGTTCTTC,CASSVEIGGRINEQFF
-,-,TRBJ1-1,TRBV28,TGTGCCAGCAGTTTATCCTCGGACGGGAACACTGAAGCTTTCTTT,CASSLSSDGNTEAFF
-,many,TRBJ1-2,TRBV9,TGTGCCAGCAGCGTAGCGGAGGGGGATTATGGCTACACCTTC,CASSVAEGDYGYTF
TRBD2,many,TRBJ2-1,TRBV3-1,TGTGCCAGCAGCCCAGATCTCACTAGCGGGGGGGACAATGAGCAGTTCTTC,CASSPDLTSGGDNEQFF
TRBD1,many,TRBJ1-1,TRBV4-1,TGCGCCAGCAGCCAAGTCAGGGGGCGGCGTGACACTGAAGCTTTCTTT,CASSQVRGRRDTEAFF
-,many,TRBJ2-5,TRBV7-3,TGTGCCAGCAGCTTACAACGAGAAGAGACCCAGTACTTC,CASSLQREETQYF
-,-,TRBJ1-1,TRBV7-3,TGTGCCAGCAGCCCCCTTACAGGGAACACTGAAGCTTTCTTT,CASSPLTGNTEAFF
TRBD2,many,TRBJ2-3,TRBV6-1,TGTGCCAGCAGTGGGACTAGCGGGGGGCCAGATACGCAGTATTTT,CASSGTSGGPDTQYF
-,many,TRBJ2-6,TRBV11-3,TGTGCCAGCAGCTTAGTAGCAGGGTATCTGTCTGGGGCCAACGTCCTGACTTTC,CASSLVAGYLSGANVLTF
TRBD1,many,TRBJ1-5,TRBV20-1,TGCAGTGCTCGGACAGGTAACGGCAATCAGCCCCAGCATTTT,CSARTGNGNQPQHF
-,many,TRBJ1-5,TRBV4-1,TGCGCCAGCAGCTACGCATCGGGGGGCAGAGGCAATCAGCCCCAGCATTTT,CASSYASGGRGNQPQHF
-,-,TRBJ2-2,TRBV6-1,TGTGCCAGCAGCCCTAGGTATGCGAACACCGGGGAGCTGTTTTTT,CASSPRYANTGELFF
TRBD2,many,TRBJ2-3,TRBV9,TGTGCCAGCAGCGTAGCCCCGCTAGCGGGGGGGCCCGCCCCAGATACGCAGTATTTT,CASSVAPLAGGPAPDTQYF
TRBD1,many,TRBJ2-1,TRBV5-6,TGTGCCAGCAGCAGAGGACGACAGGGTAAGAATGAGCAGTTCTTC,CASSRGRQGKNEQFF
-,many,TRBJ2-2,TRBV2,TGTGCCAGCGACGGCCGCGGGGAGCTGTTTTTT,CASDGRGELFF
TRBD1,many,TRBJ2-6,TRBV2,TGTGCCAGCTATGTGGGACAGGGGACCTCTGGGGCCAACGTCCTGACTTTC,CASYVGQGTSGANVLTF
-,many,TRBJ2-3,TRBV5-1,TGCGCCAGCAGCAACGCAGGCAGTAACACAGATACGCAGTATTTT,CASSNAGSNTDTQYF
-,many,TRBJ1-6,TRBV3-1,TGTGCCAGCAGCCAAGCAGGGAATAATTCACCCCTCCACTTT,CASSQAGNNSPLHF
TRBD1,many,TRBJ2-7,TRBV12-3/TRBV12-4,TGTGCCAGCAGTTTAGGGACAGGGGGTACCTCCTACGAGCAGTACTTC,CASSLGTGGTSYEQYF
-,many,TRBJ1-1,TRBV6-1,TGTGCCAGCAGCCCTGGAGGGCGAAAGACTGAAGCTTTCTTT,CASSPGGRKTEAFF
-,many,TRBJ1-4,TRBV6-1,TGTGCCAGCAGTGAACTCAGTGGAACGGGGGCAACTAATGAAAAACTGTTTTTT,CASSELSGTGATNEKLFF
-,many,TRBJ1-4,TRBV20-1,TGCAGTGCTAGAGATAGGCGGGCAGGGGTGAGGGAAAAACTGTTTTTT,CSARDRRAGVREKLFF
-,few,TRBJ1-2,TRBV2,TGTGCCAGCAGTTTCCGGGGAGCTAACTATGGCTACACCTTC,CASSFRGANYGYTF
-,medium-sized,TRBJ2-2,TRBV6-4,TGTGCCAGCAGTGACTCGAGACCCGGGGAGCTGTTTTTT,CASSDSRPGELFF
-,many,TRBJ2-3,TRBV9,TGTGCCAGCAGCTCCTCCGGATCAGGCACAGATACGCAGTATTTT,CASSSSGSGTDTQYF
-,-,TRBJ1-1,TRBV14,TGTGCCAGCAGCCAACTGGGGTGCTCTGAAGCTTTCTTT,CASSQLGCSEAFF
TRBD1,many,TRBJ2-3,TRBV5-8,TGTGCCAGCGGACAGGTTATATGGGTTAGCACAGATACGCAGTATTTT,CASGQVIWVSTDTQYF
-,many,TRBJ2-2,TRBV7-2,TGTGCCAGCAGCTTAGGAATGGGCACCGGGGAGCTGTTTTTT,CASSLGMGTGELFF
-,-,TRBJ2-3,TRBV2,TGTTGTGGAGGGGATGGGAAAGATACGCAGTATTTT,CCGGDGKDTQYF
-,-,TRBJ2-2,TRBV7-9,TGTGCCAGCATCTTTGGCGGGGAGCTGTTTTTT,CASIFGGELFF
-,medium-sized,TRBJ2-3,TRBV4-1,TGCGCCAGCAGCCAAGATCTGGGGGGCCCAGATACGCAGTATTTT,CASSQDLGGPDTQYF
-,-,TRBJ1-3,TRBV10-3,TGTGCCATCAGTGATGAGGGGAGGGCTTACTCTGGAAACACCATATATTTT,CAISDEGRAYSGNTIYF
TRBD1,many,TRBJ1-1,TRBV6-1,TGTGCCAGCAGTACCGAGACAGGGGGGAACACTGAAGCTTTCTTT,CASSTETGGNTEAFF
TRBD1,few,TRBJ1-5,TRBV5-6,TGTGCCAGCAGCGGCAGGGGGGGCAGATCAGGCCCCCAGCATTTT,CASSGRGGRSGPQHF
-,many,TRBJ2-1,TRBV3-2,TGTGCCAGCACCATGGGGGGGAGCTCCTACAATGAGCAGTTCTTC,CASTMGGSSYNEQFF
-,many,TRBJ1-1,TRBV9,TGTGCCAGCAGCGTATATGGTGGAACTGAAGCTTTCTTT,CASSVYGGTEAFF
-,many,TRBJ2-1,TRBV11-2,TGTGCCAGCAGCTTAGTCGGGGCAGAAAGGGACAATGAGCAGTTCTTC,CASSLVGAERDNEQFF
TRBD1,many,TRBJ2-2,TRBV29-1,TGCAGCGTGGCCTATACAGGGGCCGGGGAGCTGTTTTTT,CSVAYTGAGELFF
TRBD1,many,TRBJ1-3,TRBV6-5,TGTGCCAGCAGTTACTCAACAGGGGATTATGGAAACACCATATATTTT,CASSYSTGDYGNTIYF
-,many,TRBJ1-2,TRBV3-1,TGTGCCAGCAGCCAAGGCAGAGATCGCGGCTACACCTTC,CASSQGRDRGYTF
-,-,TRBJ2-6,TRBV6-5,TGTGCCAGCAGTTTCGAACCTGGGGCCAACGTCCTGACTTTC,CASSFEPGANVLTF
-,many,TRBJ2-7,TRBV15,TGTGCCACCAGCATAGGGCACTACGAGCAGTACTTC,CATSIGHYEQYF
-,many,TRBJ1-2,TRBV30,TGTGCCTGGAGTGTACCCGGCGGTGGCTACACCTTC,CAWSVPGGGYTF
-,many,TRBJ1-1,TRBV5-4,TGTGCCAGCAGCTCGACGGCTTGGGGCACTGAAGCTTTCTTT,CASSSTAWGTEAFF
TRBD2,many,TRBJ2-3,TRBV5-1,TGCGCCAGCAGCTTCTTTAGCGGGGAGACAGATACGCAGTATTTT,CASSFFSGETDTQYF
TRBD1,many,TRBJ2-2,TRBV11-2,TGTGCCAGCAGCCCCGGGACAGGGGGCGGGGAGCTGTTTTTT,CASSPGTGGGELFF
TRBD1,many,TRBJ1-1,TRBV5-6,TGTGCCAGCAGCTTGGTGGACAGGGTTACTGAAGCTTTCTTT,CASSLVDRVTEAFF
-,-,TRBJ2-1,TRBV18,TGTGCCAGCTCACACCTAAATGACAATGAGCAGTTCTTC,CASSHLNDNEQFF
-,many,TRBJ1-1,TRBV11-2,TGTGCCAGCAGCTTAGAAGTTAACACTGAAGCTTTCTTT,CASSLEVNTEAFF
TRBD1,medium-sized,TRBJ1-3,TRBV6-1,TGTGCCAGCAGCGCTGGGACAGGCGATTCTGGAAACACCATATATTTT,CASSAGTGDSGNTIYF
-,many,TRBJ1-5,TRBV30,TGTGCCTGGAGTGTACCAGGCAGACGGAGGACGGAACATTTT,CAWSVPGRRRTEHF
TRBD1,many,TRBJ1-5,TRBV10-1,TGCGCCAGCAGTGCGACAGGGTCGGCTCAGCCCCAGCATTTT,CASSATGSAQPQHF
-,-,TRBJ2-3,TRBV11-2,TGTGCCAGCAGCTTCCGGCGTGGGAGCGGAGATACGCAGTATTTT,CASSFRRGSGDTQYF
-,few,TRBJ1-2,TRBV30,TGTGCCTTCCGGGGGGCAGGATATGGCTACACCTTC,CAFRGAGYGYTF